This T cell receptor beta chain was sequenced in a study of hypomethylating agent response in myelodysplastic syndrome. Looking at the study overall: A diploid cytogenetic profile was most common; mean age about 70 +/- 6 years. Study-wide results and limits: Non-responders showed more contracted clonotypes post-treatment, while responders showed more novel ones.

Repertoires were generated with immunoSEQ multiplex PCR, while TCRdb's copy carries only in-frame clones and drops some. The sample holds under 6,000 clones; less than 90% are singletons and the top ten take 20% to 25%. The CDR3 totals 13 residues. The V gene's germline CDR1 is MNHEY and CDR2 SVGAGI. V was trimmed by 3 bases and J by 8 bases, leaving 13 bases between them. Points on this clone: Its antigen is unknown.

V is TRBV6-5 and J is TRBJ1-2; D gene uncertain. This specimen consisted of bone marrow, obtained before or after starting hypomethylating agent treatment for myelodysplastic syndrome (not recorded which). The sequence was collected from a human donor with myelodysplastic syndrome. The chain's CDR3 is CASSYSPPGGYTF. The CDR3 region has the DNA TGTGCCAGCAGTTATAGCCCGCCAGGCGGCTACACCTTC.